This T cell receptor (beta chain) was documented in a study of blood T cell repertoires in COVID-19. This table comes from immunoSEQ multiplex PCR, and its TCRdb copy is limited to in-frame clones, with some not included. The sample shows some 78,000 clones, 80% of them seen only once. Germline loops: CDR1 LNHDA, CDR2 SQIVND (reference sequence). V gave up 3 bases and J gave up 1 base, with 7 bases separating them. CDR3 length equals 14 residues. This TCR came from a man between 60 and 75 years old with active or convalescent COVID-19. The V call is TRBV19, the J call TRBJ1-5; D not resolved. Material: peripheral blood. The CDR3 sequence: CASSMRESNQPQHF. CDR3 sequence (DNA): TGTGCCAGTAGTATGCGGGAAAGCAATCAGCCCCAGCATTTT.